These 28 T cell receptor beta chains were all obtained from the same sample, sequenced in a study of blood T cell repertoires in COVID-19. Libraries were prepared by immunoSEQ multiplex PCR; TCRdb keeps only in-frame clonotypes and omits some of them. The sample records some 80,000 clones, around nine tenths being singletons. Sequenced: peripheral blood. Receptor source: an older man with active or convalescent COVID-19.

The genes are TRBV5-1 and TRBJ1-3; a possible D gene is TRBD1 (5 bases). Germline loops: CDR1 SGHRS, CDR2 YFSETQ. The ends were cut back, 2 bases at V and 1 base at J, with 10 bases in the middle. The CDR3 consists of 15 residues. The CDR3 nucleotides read TGCGCCAGCAGCTTATTTACAGGTTCTGGAAACACCATATATTTT. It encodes CASSLFTGSGNTIYF.

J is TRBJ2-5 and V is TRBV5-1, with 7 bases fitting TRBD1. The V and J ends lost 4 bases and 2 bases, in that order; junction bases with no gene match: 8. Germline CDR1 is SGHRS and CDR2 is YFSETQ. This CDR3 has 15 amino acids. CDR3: CASSRRTGGQETQYF. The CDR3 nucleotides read TGCGCCAGCAGCCGCCGGACAGGCGGACAAGAGACCCAGTACTTC.

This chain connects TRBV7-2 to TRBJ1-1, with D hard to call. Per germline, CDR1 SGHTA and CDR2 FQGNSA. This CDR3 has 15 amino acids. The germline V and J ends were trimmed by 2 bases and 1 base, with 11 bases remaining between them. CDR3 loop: CASSLNAGWNTEAFF. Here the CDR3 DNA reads TGTGCCAGCAGCTTAAATGCAGGTTGGAACACTGAAGCTTTCTTT.

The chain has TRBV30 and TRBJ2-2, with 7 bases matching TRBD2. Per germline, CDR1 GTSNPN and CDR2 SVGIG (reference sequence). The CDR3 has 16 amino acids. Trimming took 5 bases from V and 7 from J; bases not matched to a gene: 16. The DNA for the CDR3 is TGTGCCTGGGTCCCACTAGCGCCCCTCCGTGACGGGGAGCTGTTTTTT. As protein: CAWVPLAPLRDGELFF.

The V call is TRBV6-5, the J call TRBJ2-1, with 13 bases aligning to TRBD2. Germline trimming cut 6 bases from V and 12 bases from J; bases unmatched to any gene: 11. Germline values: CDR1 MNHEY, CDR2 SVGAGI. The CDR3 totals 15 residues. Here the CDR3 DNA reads TGTGCCAGCAGGGGGGGGACTAGCGGGGCCCAGGGGCAGTTCTTC. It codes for CASRGGTSGAQGQFF.

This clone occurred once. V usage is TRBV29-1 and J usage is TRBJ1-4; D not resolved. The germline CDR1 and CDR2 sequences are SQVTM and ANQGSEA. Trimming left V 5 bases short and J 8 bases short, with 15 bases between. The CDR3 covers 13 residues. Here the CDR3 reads CSVRRTSEEKLFF. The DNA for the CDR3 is TGCAGCGTTAGGAGGACTAGCGAGGAAAAACTGTTTTTT.

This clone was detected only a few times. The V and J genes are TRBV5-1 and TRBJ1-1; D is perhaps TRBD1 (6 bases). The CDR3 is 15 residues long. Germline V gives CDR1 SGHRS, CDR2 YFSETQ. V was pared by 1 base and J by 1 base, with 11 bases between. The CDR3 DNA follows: TGCGCCAGCAGCTTGAGTACAGGGAAGAACACTGAAGCTTTCTTT. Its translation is CASSLSTGKNTEAFF.

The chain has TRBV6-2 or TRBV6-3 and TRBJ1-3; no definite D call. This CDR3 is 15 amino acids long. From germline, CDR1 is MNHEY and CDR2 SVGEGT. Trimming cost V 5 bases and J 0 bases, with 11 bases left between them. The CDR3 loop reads CASSNRRSSGNTIYF. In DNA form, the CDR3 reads TGTGCCAGCAGTAACCGGAGATCCTCTGGAAACACCATATATTTT.

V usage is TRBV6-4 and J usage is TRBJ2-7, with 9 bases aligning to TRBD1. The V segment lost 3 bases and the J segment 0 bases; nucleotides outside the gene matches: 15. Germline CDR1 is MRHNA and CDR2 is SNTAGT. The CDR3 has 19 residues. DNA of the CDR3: TGTGCCAGCAGTGAGAGACAGGGGGGGGAAGAAACAAGCTCCTACGAGCAGTACGTC. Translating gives CASSERQGGEETSSYEQYV.

The DNA of the CDR3 is TGTGCCAGTAGCTTCCCCTCCAGCTACTCACAGGGTAAGGCCATATATTTT. Amino acid sequence: CASSFPSSYSQGKAIYF. The chain joins TRBV19 to TRBJ1-3, with D possibly being TRBD1 (6 bases). V lost 6 bases, J lost 11 bases, and 29 bases lay in between. Germline V gene lookup returns CDR1 LNHDA and CDR2 SQIVND (reference sequence). The CDR3 contains 17 residues.

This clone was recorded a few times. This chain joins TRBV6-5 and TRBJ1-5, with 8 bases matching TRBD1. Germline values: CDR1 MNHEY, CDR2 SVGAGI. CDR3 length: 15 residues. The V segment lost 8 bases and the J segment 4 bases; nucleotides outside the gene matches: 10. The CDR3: CASYLDRGRNQPQHF. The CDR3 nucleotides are TGTGCCAGCTACCTAGACAGGGGAAGAAATCAGCCCCAGCATTTT.

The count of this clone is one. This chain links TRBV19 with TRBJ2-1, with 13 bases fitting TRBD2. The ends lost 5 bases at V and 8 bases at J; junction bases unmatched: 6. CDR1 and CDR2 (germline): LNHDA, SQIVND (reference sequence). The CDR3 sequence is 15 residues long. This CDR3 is CASSPWTSGSDEQFF. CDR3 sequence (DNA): TGTGCCAGTAGTCCATGGACTAGCGGGAGCGATGAGCAGTTCTTC.

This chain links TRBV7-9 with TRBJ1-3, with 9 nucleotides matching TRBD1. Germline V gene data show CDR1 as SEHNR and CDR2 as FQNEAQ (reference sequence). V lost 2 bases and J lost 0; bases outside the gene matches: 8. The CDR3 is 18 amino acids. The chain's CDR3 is CASSLFVGTGISGNTIYF. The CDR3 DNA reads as TGTGCCAGCAGCTTATTCGTCGGGACAGGGATCTCTGGAAACACCATATATTTT. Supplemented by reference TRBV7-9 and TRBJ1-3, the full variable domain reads DTGVSQNPRHKITKRGQNVTFRCDPISEHNRLYWYRQTLGQGPEFLTYFQNEAQLEKSRLLSDRFSAERPKGSFSTLEIQRTEQGDSAMYLCASSLFVGTGISGNTIYFGEGSWLTVV.

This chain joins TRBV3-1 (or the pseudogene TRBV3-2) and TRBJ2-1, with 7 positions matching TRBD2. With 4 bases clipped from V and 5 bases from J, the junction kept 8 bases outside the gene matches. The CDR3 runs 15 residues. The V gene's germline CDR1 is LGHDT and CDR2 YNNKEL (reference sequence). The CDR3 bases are TGTGCCAGCAGCCGACGAACCGGGACTAACAATGAGCAGTTCTTC. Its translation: CASSRRTGTNNEQFF.

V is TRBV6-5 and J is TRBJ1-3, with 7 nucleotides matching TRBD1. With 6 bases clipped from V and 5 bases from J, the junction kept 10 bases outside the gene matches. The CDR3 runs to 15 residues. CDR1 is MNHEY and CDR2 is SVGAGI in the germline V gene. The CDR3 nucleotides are TGTGCCAGCAGAACCTTTCAGGGGGATCGAAACACCATATATTTT. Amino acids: CASRTFQGDRNTIYF.

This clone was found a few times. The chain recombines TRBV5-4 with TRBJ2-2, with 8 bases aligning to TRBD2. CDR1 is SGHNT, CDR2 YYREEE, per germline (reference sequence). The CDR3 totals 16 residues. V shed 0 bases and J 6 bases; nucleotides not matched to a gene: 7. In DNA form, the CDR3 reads TGTGCCAGCAGCTTGGCTGGGCGAGCGGGAGCCGGGGAGCTGTTTTTT. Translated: CASSLAGRAGAGELFF.

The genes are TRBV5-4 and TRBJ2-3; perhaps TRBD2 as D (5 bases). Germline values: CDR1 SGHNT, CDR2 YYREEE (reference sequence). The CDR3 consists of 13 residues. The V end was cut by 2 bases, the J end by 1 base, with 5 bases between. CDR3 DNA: TGTGCCAGCAGCTTAGCGGGCACAGATACGCAGTATTTT. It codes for CASSLAGTDTQYF. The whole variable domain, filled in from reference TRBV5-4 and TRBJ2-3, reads ETGVTQSPTHLIKTRGQQVTLRCSSQSGHNTVSWYQQALGQGPQFIFQYYREEENGRGNFPPRFSGLQFPNYSSELNVNALELDDSALYLCASSLAGTDTQYFGPGTRLTVL.

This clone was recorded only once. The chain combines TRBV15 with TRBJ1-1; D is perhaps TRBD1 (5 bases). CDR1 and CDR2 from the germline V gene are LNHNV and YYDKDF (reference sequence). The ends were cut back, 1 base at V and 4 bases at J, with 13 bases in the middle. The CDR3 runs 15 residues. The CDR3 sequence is CATSRAGGTGTEAFF. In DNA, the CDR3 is TGTGCCACCAGCAGAGCTGGAGGGACGGGCACTGAAGCTTTCTTT.

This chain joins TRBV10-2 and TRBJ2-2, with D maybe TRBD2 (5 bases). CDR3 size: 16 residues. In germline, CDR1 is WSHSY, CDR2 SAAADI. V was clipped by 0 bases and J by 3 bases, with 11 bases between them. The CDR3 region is CASSESVNGDTGELFF. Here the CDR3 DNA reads TGCGCCAGCAGTGAGTCGGTCAACGGGGACACCGGGGAGCTGTTTTTT.

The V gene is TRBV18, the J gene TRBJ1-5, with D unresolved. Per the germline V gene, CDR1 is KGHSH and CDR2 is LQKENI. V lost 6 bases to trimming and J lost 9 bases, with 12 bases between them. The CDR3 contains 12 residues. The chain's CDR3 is CASSTPAGPQHF. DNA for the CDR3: TGTGCCAGCTCGACACCCGCCGGGCCCCAGCATTTT.

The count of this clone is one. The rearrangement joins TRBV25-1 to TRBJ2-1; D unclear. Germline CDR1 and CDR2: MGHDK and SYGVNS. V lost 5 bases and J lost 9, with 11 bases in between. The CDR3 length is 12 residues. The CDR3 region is CASSPQWPEQFF. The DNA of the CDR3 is TGTGCCAGCAGTCCTCAATGGCCTGAGCAGTTCTTC.

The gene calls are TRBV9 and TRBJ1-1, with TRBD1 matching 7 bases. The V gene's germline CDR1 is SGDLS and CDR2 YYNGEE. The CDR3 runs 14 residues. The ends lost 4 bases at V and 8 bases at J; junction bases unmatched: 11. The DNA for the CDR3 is TGTGCCAGCAGCAAGCAGGGGGGTCCAGGGGAAGCTTTCTTT. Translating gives CASSKQGGPGEAFF.

For the CDR3, the DNA is TGTGCCAGCAGCCGAGGGACAGGGGTCAACAATGAGCAGTTCTTC. Its translation: CASSRGTGVNNEQFF. The rearrangement uses TRBV7-3 and TRBJ2-1, with 10 bases aligning to TRBD1. The germline gives CDR1 SGHTA, CDR2 FQGTGA. This CDR3 has 15 amino acids. Unmatched junction bases numbered 6, after V lost 5 bases and J lost 5 bases.

CDR3 DNA: TGTGCCAGCTCACCGAAGTATAATCTACTAGCGGGAAGCGATGAGCAGTTCTTC. It translates to CASSPKYNLLAGSDEQFF. This sequence joins TRBV18 and TRBJ2-1; TRBD2 matches at 10 bases. V lost 3 bases and J lost 8; bases outside the gene matches: 16. CDR1 and CDR2 (germline): KGHSH, LQKENI. The CDR3 has 18 amino acids.

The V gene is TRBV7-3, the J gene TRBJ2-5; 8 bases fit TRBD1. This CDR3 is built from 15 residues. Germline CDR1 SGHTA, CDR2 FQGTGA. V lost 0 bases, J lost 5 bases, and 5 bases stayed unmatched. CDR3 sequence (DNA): TGTGCCAGCAGCTTAACGGGCAGGGGGCTGGAGACCCAGTACTTC. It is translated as CASSLTGRGLETQYF.

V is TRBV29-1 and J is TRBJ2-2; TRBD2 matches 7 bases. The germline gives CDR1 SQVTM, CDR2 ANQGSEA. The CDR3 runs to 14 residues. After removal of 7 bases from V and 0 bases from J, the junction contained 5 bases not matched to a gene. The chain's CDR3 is CSATGTTNTGELFF. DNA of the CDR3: TGCAGCGCTACCGGGACTACGAACACCGGGGAGCTGTTTTTT.

CDR3 sequence: CASTRRDSGANVLTF. For the CDR3, the DNA is TGTGCCAGCACCAGACGGGACTCTGGGGCCAACGTCCTGACTTTC. The chain combines TRBV6-5 with TRBJ2-6, with D tentatively TRBD2 (5 bases). V shed 7 bases and J shed 0 bases, with 10 bases lying between them. This CDR3 contains 15 residues. CDR1 and CDR2 (germline): MNHEY, SVGAGI.

The CDR3 reads CASSPSTGGTVKETQYF. The DNA for the CDR3 is TGCGCCAGCAGCCCATCGACGGGCGGGACTGTCAAAGAGACCCAGTACTTC. The gene calls are TRBV10-1 and TRBJ2-5, with D perhaps matching TRBD2 (6 bases). V was shortened by 6 bases and J by 3 bases, with 23 bases between the two germline ends. CDR3 length: 17 amino acids. Germline lookup yields CDR1 WNHNN and CDR2 SYGVQD (reference sequence).